This T cell receptor (beta chain) was obtained from a study of blood T cell repertoires in COVID-19. Study-level background: Sites in the United States, Italy and Spain provided acute and convalescent COVID-19 samples.

This clone has only a few counts. The assay was immunoSEQ multiplex PCR, and TCRdb's table has in-frame clones only and misses some. The table has more than 70,000 clones, 70% to 80% seen once; the top ten hold approximately 25%. From germline, CDR1 is WNHNN and CDR2 SYGVQD (reference sequence). Between the trimmed V and J ends, which lost 2 bases and 5 bases, there was a span of 8 bases. This CDR3 contains 13 residues. The sequence came from a human donor in a cohort sampled during active COVID-19. The gene calls are TRBV10-1 and TRBJ2-3, with a possible D match to TRBD1 (6 bases). Sequenced: peripheral blood. CDR3 loop: CASSEGGRDTQYF. The CDR3 nucleotides read TGCGCCAGCAGTGAGGGGGGCAGAGATACGCAGTATTTT.